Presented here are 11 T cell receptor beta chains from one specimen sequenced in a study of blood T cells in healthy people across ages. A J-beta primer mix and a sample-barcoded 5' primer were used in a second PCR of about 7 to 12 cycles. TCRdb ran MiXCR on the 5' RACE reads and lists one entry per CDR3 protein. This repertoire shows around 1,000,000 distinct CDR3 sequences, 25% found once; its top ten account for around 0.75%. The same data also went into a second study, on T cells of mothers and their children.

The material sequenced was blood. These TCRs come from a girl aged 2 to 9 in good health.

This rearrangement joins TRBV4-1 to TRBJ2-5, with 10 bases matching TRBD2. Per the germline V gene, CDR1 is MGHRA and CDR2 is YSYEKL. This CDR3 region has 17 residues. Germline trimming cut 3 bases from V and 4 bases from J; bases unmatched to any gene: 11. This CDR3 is CASSQEHLAGVTETQYF. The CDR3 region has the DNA TGCGCCAGCAGCCAGGAGCACCTAGCGGGAGTTACAGAGACCCAGTACTTC.

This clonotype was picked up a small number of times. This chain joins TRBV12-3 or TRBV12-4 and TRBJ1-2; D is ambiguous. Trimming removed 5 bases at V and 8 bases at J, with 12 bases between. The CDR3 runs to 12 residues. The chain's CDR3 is CASSGTTHGYTF. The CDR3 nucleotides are TGTGCCAGCAGTGGTACCACGCACGGCTACACCTTC.

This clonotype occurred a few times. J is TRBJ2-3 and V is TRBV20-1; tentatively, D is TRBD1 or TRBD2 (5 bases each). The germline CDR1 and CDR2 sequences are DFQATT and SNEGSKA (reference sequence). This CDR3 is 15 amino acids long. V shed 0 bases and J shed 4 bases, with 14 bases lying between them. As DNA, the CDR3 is TGCAGTGCTAGAGATGGAGATGAGGGGCCAGATACGCAGTATTTT. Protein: CSARDGDEGPDTQYF.

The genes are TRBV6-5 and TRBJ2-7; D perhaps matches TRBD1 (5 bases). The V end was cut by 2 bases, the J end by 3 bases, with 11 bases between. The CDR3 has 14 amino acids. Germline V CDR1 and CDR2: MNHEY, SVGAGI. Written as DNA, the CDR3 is TGTGCCAGCAGTTACAAACAGGACCACTACGAGCAGTACTTC. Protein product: CASSYKQDHYEQYF.

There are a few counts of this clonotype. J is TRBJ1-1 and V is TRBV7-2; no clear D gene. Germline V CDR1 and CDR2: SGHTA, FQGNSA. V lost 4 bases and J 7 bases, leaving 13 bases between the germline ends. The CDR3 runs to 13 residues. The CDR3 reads CASSSPAGLEAFF. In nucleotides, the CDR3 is TGTGCCAGCAGCTCCCCCGCTGGCCTTGAAGCTTTCTTT.

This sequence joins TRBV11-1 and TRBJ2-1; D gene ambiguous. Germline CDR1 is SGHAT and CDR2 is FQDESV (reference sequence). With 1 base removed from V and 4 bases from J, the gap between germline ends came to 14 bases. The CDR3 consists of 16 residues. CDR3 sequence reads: CASSLVKSPGYNEQFF. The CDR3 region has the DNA TGTGCCAGCAGCTTAGTGAAGTCTCCGGGTTACAATGAGCAGTTCTTC.

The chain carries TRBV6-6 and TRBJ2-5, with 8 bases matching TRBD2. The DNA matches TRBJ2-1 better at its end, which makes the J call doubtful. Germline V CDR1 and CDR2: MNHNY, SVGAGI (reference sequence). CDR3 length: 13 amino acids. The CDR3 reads CASTYGGDNEQFF. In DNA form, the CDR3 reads TGTGCCAGCACCTACGGGGGGGACAATGAGCAGTTCTTC.

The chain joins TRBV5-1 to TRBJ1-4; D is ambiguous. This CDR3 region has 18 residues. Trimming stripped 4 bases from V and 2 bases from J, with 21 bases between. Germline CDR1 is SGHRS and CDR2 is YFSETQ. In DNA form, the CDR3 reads TGCGCCAGCAGCCTGGACCCTCCCGGGAGCGTGACTAATGAAAAACTGTTTTTT. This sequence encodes CASSLDPPGSVTNEKLFF.

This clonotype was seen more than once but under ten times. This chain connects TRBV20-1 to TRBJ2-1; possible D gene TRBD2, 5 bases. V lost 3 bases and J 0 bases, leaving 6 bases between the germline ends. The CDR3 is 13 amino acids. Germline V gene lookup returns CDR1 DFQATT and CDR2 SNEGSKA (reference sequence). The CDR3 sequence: CSARDFSYNEQFF. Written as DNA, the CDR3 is TGCAGTGCTAGGGACTTCTCCTACAATGAGCAGTTCTTC.

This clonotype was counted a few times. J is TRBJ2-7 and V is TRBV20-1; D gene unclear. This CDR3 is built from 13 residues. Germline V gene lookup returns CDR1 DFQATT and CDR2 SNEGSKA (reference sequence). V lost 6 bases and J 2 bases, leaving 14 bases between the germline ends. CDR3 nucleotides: TGCAGTGCCCTGAAACCGGGCCCCTACGAGCAGTACTTC. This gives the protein CSALKPGPYEQYF.

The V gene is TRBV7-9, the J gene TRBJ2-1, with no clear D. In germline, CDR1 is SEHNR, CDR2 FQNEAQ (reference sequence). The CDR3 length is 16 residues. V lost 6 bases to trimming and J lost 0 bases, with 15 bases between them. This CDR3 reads CASRRNIGGSYNEQFF. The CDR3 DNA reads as TGTGCCAGCAGGCGAAACATTGGCGGCTCCTACAATGAGCAGTTCTTC. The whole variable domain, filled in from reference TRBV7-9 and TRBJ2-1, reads DTGVSQNPRHKITKRGQNVTFRCDPISEHNRLYWYRQTLGQGPEFLTYFQNEAQLEKSRLLSDRFSAERPKGSFSTLEIQRTEQGDSAMYLCASRRNIGGSYNEQFFGPGTRLTVL.